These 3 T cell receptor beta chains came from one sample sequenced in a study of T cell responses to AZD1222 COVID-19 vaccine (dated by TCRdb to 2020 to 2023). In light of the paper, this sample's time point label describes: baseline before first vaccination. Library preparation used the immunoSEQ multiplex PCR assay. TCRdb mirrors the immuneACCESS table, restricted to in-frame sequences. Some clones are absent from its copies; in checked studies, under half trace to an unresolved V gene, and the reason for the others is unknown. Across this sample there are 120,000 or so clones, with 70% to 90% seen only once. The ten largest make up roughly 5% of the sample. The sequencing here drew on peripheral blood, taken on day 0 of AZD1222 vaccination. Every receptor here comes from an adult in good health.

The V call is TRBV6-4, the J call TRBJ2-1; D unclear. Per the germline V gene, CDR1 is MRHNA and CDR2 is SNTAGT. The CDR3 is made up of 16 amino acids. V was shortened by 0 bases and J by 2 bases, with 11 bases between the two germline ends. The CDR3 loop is CASSDSGFGAYNEQFF. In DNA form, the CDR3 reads TGTGCCAGCAGTGACTCCGGTTTTGGAGCCTACAATGAGCAGTTCTTC.

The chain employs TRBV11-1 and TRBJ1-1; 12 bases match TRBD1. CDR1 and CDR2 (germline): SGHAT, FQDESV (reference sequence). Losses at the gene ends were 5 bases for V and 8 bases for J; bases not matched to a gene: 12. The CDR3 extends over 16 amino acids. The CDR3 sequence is CASSPGTGGTRSEAFF. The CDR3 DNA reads TGTGCCAGCAGCCCAGGGACAGGGGGCACGAGATCCGAAGCTTTCTTT.

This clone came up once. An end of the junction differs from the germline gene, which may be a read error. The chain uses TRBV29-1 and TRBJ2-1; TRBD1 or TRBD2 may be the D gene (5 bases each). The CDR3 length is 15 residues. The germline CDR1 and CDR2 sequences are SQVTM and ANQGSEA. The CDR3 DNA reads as TGCAGCGTTGAATCCACCGGGACCGCCTACGATGAGCAGTTCTTC. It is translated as CSVESTGTAYDEQFF.